There are many counts of the clone carrying this T cell receptor (beta chain). Time point indicated: patch test 1, 2 weeks after DPC sensitization. Treatment defined: therapeutic diphenylcyclopropenone sensitization with weekly scalp DPC. After removal of 6 bases from V and 2 bases from J, the junction contained 4 bases not matched to a gene. Per germline, CDR1 MGHDK and CDR2 SYGVNS. This CDR3 has 14 amino acids. This sample was included in a study of human T cells and chemical hapten exposure. TCRdb itself ran the RACE reads through MiXCR, one entry per CDR3 protein. The sample contains roughly 120,000 distinct CDR3 sequences, about 12% of which appear only once.

This clonotype originated in a woman in her forties or fifties with alopecia areata. Some clones in this sample may be carry-over from other donors' samples. The chain carries TRBV25-1 and TRBJ1-2; 9 bases agree with TRBD1. Specimen: whole blood, collected in connection with sensitization to the hapten diphenylcyclopropenone (DPC). In DNA, the CDR3 is TGTGCCAGCAGGGGGACAGGGCAAAACTATGGCTACACCTTC. It encodes CASRGTGQNYGYTF.